This T cell receptor (beta chain) was identified in a study of T cells in Graves' hyperthyroidism and ophthalmopathy. As for the study in general: Peripheral blood was drawn at first diagnosis, prior to all treatment.

Notes on the study in general: Most thyroid clonotypes expanded above 0.001 appeared in blood too.

Out of around 10 ml of fresh peripheral blood came the PBMCs. There were TCR beta CDR3 regions amplified from RNA transcripts. Carried out on the TCR CDR3, a first-round RT-PCR used the HTBI primer set. TCRdb reanalysed the multiplex PCR reads using MiXCR and keeps one entry per CDR3 protein. The sample lists under 700,000 distinct CDR3 sequences; around 15% were seen once. At least ten counts were recorded for this clonotype. Its antigen is undetermined. The sequencing sample was made of blood. This TCR derives from a woman aged 18-35 years with Graves' hyperthyroidism.

In DNA form, the CDR3 reads TGTGCCACCTTCCGGGGGACAGGCGATAACACTGAAGCTTTCTTT. Translated, it gives CATFRGTGDNTEAFF. The rearrangement links TRBV6-2 or TRBV6-3 to TRBJ1-1, with 8 bases that match TRBD1. After removal of 10 bases from V and 2 bases from J, the junction contained 12 bases not matched to a gene. CDR1 and CDR2 from the germline V gene are MNHEY and SVGEGT. The CDR3 is 15 residues long.